This T cell receptor beta chain was obtained from a study of T cell responses to AZD1222 COVID-19 vaccine. Study results and caveats: Vaccination with two AZD1222 doses was followed by a rise in Spike-specific TCR breadth and depth. Possibly, clonal diversity was underestimated; donors were largely white British and included more females. Sampled repertoires all dated from after the peak T cell response. Baseline seropositivity characterized only six AZD1222 recipients.

TCRdb keeps only in-frame clones here, not all; method: immunoSEQ multiplex PCR. The table lists just over 150,000 clones, 88% of them singletons, with approximately 6.6% in the top ten. A note on this clone: No antigen is known for it.

J lost 5 bases, V lost 2 bases, and 7 bases had no gene match. CDR1 SGHTA and CDR2 FQGNSA come from the germline V gene. This CDR3 comprises 16 residues. The specimen was peripheral blood, collected after recovery from COVID-19. The chain is built from TRBV7-2 and TRBJ2-3; TRBD1 matches at 10 bases. This TCR was recovered from an adult who had recovered from COVID-19. Here the CDR3 reads CASSLSGTGAGDTQYF. For the CDR3, the DNA is TGTGCCAGCAGCTTATCCGGGACAGGGGCGGGAGATACGCAGTATTTT.